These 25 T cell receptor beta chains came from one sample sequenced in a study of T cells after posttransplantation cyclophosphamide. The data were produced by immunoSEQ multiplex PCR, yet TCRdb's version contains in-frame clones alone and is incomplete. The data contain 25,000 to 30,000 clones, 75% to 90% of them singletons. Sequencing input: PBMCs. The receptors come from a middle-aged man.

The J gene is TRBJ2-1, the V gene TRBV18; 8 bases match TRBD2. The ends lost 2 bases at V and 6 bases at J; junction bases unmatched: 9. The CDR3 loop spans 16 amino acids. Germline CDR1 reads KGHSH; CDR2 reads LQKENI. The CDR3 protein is CASSPYSGLASNEQFF. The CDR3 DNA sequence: TGTGCCAGCTCACCATACTCCGGACTAGCCTCCAATGAGCAGTTCTTC.

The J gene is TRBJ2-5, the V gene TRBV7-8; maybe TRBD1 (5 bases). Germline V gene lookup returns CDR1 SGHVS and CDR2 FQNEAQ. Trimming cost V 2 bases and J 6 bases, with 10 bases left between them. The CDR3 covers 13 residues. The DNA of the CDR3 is TGTGCCAGCAGCTTATCAGGGCGGCAGACCCAGTACTTC. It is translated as CASSLSGRQTQYF.

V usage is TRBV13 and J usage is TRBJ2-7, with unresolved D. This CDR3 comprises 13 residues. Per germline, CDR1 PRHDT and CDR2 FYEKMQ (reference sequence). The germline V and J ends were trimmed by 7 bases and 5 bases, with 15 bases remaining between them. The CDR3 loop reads CASTTFLEDEQYF. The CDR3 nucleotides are TGTGCCAGCACCACCTTTCTAGAGGACGAGCAGTACTTC.

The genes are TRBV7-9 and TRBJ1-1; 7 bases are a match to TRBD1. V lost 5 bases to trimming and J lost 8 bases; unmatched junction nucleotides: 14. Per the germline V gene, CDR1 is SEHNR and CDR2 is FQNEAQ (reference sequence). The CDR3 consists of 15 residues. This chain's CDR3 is CASSLDRDQHLEAFF. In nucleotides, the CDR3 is TGTGCCAGCAGCCTTGACAGGGATCAGCACCTAGAAGCTTTCTTT. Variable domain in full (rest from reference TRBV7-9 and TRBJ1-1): DTGVSQNPRHKITKRGQNVTFRCDPISEHNRLYWYRQTLGQGPEFLTYFQNEAQLEKSRLLSDRFSAERPKGSFSTLEIQRTEQGDSAMYLCASSLDRDQHLEAFFGQGTRLTVV.

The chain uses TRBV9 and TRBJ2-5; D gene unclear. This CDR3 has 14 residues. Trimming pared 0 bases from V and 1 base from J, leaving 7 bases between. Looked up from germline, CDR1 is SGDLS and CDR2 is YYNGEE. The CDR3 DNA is TGTGCCAGCAGCGTAGATAGATTCCAAGAGACCCAGTACTTC. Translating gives CASSVDRFQETQYF. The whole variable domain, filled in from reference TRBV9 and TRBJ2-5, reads DSGVTQTPKHLITATGQRVTLRCSPRSGDLSVYWYQQSLDQGLQFLIQYYNGEERAKGNILERFSAQQFPDLHSELNLSSLELGDSALYFCASSVDRFQETQYFGPGTRLLVL.

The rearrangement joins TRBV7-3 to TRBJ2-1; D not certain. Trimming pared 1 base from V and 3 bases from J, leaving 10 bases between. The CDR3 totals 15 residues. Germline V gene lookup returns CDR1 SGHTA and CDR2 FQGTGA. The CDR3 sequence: CASSLIAGSYNEQFF. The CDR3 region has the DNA TGTGCCAGCAGCTTAATAGCTGGAAGCTACAATGAGCAGTTCTTC.

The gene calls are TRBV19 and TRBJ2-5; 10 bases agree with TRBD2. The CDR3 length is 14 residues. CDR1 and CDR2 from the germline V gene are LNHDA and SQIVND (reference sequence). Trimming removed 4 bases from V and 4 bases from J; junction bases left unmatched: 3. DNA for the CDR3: TGTGCCAGTAGTACTAGCGGGGGTTCAGAGACCCAGTACTTC. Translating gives CASSTSGGSETQYF.

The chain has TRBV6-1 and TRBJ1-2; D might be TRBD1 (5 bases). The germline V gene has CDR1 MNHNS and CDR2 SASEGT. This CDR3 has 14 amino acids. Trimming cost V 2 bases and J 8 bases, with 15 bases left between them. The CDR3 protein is CASSENVQARGYTF. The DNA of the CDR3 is TGTGCCAGCAGTGAAAATGTACAGGCGAGAGGCTACACCTTC.

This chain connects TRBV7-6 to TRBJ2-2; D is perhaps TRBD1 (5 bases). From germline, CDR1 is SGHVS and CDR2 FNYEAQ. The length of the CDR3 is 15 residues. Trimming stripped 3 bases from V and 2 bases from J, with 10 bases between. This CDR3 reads CASSFQGFNTGELFF. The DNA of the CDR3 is TGTGCCAGCAGCTTCCAGGGTTTTAACACCGGGGAGCTGTTTTTT.

DNA of the CDR3: TGTGCCAGCAGCTCCCTCGGGGTCCCCCAGCATTTT. It translates to CASSSLGVPQHF. This chain links TRBV7-2 with TRBJ1-5; D remains ambiguous. The V and J ends lost 4 bases and 10 bases respectively, with 11 bases between them. Germline CDR1 SGHTA, CDR2 FQGNSA. The length of the CDR3 is 12 residues.

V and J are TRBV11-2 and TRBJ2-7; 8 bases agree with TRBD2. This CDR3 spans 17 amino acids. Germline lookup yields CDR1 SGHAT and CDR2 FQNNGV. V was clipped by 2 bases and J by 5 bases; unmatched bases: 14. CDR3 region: CASSLRHFRAGANEQYF. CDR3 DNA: TGTGCCAGCAGCTTACGCCACTTCAGAGCGGGAGCCAACGAGCAGTACTTC.

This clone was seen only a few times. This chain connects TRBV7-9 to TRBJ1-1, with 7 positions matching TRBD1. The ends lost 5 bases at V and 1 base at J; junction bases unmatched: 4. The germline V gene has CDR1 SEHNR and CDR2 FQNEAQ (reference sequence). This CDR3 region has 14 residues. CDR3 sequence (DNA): TGTGCCAGCAGCACGGGACAGCCGAACACTGAAGCTTTCTTT. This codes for CASSTGQPNTEAFF.

The CDR3 bases are TGTGCCAGTAGCGCTTCTACTCGAGCGGGAGGGCTTGAGACCCAGTACTTC. It translates to CASSASTRAGGLETQYF. The V gene is TRBV19, the J gene TRBJ2-5, with 10 bases that match TRBD2. CDR1 and CDR2 (germline): LNHDA, SQIVND (reference sequence). CDR3 size: 17 residues. After removal of 6 bases from V and 5 bases from J, the junction contained 15 bases not matched to a gene.

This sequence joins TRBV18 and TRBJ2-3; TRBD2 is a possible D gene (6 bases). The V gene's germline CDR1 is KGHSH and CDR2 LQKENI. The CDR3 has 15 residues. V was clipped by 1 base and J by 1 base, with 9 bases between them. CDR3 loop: CASSPLPSGTDTQYF. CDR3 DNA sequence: TGTGCCAGCTCACCACTACCTAGCGGCACAGATACGCAGTATTTT.

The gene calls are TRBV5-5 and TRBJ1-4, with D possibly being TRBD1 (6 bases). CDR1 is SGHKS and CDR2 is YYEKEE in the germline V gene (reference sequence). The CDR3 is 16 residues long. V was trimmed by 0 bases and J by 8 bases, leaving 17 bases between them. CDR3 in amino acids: CASSLVRGAIDEKLFF. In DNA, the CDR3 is TGTGCCAGCAGCTTGGTTCGGGGGGCGATAGACGAAAAACTGTTTTTT.

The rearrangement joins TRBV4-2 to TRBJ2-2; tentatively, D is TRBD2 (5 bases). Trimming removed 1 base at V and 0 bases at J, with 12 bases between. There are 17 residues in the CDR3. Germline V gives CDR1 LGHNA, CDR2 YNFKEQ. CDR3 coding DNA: TGTGCCAGCAGCCAAGCCTCATCGGGATCGAACACCGGGGAGCTGTTTTTT. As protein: CASSQASSGSNTGELFF.

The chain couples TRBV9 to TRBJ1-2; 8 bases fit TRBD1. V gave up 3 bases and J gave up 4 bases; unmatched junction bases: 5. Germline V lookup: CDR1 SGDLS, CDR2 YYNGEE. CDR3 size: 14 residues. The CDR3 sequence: CASSAQTGVYGYTF. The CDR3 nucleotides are TGTGCCAGCAGCGCTCAGACAGGGGTCTATGGCTACACCTTC.

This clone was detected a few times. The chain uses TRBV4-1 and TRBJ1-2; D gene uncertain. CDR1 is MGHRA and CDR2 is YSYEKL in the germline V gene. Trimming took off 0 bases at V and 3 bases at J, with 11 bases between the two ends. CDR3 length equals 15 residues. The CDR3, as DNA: TGCGCCAGCAGCCAAGATCCCCGGGTGTACTATGGCTACACCTTC. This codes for CASSQDPRVYYGYTF.

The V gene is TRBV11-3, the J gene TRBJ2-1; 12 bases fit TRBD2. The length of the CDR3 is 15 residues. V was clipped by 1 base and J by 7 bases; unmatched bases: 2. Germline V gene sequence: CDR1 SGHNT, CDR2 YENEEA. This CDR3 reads CASSLASGGANEQFF. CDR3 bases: TGTGCCAGCAGCTTAGCTAGCGGGGGGGCGAATGAGCAGTTCTTC.

In DNA form, the CDR3 reads TGTGCCAGCTCCCCCGGGGCGGGGGGGAAACACGTCACGGAGACCCAGTACTTC. It encodes CASSPGAGGKHVTETQYF. The V call is TRBV18, the J call TRBJ2-5; 9 nucleotides line up with TRBD2. The CDR3 has 18 residues. Germline V lookup: CDR1 KGHSH, CDR2 LQKENI. Unmatched junction bases numbered 19, after V lost 6 bases and J lost 5 bases.

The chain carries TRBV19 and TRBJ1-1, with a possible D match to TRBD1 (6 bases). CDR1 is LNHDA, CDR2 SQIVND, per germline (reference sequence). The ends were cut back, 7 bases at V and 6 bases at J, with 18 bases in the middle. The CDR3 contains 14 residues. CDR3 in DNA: TGTGCCAGTAATAGAGATAGAGGACAGTCTGAAGCTTTCTTT. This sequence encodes CASNRDRGQSEAFF. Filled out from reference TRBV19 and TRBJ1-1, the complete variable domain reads DGGITQSPKYLFRKEGQNVTLSCEQNLNHDAMYWYRQDPGQGLRLIYYSQIVNDFQKGDIAEGYSVSREKKESFPLTVTSAQKNPTAFYLCASNRDRGQSEAFFGQGTRLTVV.

The CDR3 region is CAEGGYFYEQYF. The CDR3 bases are TGCGCCGAGGGGGGGTACTTTTACGAGCAGTACTTC. The V call is TRBV23-1, the J call TRBJ2-7; D possibly corresponds to TRBD2 (7 bases). TRBV23-1 is an ORF for which the function is uncertain. The CDR3 has 12 amino acids. Trimming pared 11 bases from V and 4 bases from J, leaving 15 bases between.

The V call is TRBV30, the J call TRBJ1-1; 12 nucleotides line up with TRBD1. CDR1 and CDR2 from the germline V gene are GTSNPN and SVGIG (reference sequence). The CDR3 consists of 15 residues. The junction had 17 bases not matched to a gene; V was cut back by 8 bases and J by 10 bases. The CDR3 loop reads CALGQGALAIVRAFF. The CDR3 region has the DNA TGTGCCCTGGGACAGGGGGCCCTAGCAATTGTAAGAGCTTTCTTT.

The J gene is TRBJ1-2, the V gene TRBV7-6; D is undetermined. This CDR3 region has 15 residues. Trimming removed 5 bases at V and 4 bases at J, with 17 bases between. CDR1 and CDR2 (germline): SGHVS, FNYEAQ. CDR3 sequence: CASSPGPPTPYGYTF. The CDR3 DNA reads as TGTGCCAGCAGCCCAGGCCCCCCTACCCCCTATGGCTACACCTTC.

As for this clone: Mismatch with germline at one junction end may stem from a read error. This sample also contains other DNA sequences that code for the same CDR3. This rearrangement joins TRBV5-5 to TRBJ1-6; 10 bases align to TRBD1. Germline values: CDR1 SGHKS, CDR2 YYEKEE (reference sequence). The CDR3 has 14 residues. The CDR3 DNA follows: TGTGCCAGCAGTTGGACAGGGGGGGATTCCCCCCTCCACTTT. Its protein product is CASSWTGGDSPLHF.